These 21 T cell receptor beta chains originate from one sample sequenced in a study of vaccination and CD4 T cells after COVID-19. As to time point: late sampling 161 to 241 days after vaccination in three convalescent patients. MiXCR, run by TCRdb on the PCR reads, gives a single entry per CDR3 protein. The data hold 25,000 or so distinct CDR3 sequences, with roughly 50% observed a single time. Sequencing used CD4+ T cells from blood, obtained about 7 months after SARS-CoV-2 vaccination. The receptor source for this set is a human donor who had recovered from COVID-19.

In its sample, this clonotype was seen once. The CDR3 reads CASSSSIETQYF. The CDR3 DNA reads TGTGCCAGCAGTTCCTCTATAGAGACCCAGTACTTC. The chain joins TRBV28 to TRBJ2-5, with unresolved D. Germline V gives CDR1 MDHEN, CDR2 SYDVKM. The CDR3 runs 12 residues. The V end lost 4 bases, the J end lost 4 bases, and 7 bases lay between the germline ends.

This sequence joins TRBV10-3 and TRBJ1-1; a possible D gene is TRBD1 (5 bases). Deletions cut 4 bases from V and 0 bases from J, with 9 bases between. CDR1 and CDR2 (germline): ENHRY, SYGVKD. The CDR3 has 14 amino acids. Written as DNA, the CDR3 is TGTGCCATCAGTGGGGGGGGGTTGAACACTGAAGCTTTCTTT. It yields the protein CAISGGGLNTEAFF.

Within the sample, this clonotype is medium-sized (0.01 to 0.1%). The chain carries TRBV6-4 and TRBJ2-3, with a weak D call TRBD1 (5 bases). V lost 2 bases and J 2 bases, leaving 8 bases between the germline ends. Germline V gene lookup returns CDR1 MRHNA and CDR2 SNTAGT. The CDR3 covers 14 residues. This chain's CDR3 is CASSDRGTTDTQYF. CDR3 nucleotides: TGTGCCAGCAGTGACAGGGGAACCACAGATACGCAGTATTTT.

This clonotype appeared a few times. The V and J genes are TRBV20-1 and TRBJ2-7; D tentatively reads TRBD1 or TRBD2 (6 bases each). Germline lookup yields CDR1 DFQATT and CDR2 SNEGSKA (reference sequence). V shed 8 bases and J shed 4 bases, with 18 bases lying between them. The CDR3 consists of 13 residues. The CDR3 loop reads CSCPRGEVYEQYF. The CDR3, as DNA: TGCAGTTGTCCGAGGGGGGAGGTATACGAGCAGTACTTC.

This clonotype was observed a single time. The CDR3 DNA reads TGTGCCAGCAGCTTAGCGCGAGGGAGATATGAGCAGTACTTC. It codes for CASSLARGRYEQYF. The chain uses TRBV7-8 and TRBJ2-7, with TRBD2 as a possible D gene (5 bases). Germline V lookup: CDR1 SGHVS, CDR2 FQNEAQ. The CDR3 has 14 amino acids. V lost 0 bases and J lost 7, with 13 bases in between.

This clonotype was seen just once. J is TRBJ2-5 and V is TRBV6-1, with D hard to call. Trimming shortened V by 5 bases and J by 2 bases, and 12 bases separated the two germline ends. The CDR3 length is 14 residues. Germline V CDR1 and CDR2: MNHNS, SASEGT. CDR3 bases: TGTGCCAGCAGTCCCTTTGGCGGACAAGAGACCCAGTACTTC. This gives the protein CASSPFGGQETQYF.

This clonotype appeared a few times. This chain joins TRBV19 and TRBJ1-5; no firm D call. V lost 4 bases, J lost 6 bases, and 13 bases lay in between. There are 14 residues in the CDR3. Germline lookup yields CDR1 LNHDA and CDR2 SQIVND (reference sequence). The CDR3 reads CASSTSIGGQPQHF. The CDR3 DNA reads TGTGCCAGTAGTACATCAATCGGTGGTCAGCCCCAGCATTTT.

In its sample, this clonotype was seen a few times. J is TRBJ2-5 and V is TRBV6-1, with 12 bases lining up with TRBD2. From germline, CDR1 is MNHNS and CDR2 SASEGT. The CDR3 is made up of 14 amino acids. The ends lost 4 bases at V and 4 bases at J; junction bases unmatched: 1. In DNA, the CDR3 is TGTGCCAGCAGTGTACTAGCGGGAGGAGAGACCCAGTACTTC. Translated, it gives CASSVLAGGETQYF.

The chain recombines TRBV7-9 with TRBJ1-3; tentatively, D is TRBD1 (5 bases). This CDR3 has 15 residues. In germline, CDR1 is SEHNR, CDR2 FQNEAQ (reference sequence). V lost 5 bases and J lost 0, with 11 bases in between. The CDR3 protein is CASSRDGYSGNTIYF. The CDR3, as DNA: TGTGCCAGCAGCCGGGACGGATACTCTGGAAACACCATATATTTT.

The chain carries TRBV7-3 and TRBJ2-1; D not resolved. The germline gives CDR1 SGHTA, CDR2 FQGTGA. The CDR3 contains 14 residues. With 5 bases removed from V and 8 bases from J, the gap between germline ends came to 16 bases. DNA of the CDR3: TGTGCCAGCAGCCTCCTAGGGCCTTTGGATGAGCAGTTCTTC. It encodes CASSLLGPLDEQFF.

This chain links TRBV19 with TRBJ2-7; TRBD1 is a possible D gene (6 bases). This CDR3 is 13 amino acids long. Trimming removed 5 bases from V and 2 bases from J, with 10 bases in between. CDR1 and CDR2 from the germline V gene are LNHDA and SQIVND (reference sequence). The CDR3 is CASSWDTTYEQYF. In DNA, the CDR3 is TGTGCCAGTAGTTGGGACACTACCTACGAGCAGTACTTC.

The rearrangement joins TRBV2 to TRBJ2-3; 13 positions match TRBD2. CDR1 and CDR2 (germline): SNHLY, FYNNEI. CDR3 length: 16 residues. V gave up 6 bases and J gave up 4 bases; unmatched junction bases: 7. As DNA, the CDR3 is TGTGCCAGCAGCTCTACTAGCGGGAGGGCCCCAGATACGCAGTATTTT. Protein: CASSSTSGRAPDTQYF.

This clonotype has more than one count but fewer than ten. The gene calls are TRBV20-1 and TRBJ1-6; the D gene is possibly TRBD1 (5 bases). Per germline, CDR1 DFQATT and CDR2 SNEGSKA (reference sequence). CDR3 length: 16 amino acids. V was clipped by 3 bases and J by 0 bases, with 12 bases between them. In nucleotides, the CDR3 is TGCAGTGCTAGGTCTGGGGCGGGCTCCTATAATTCACCCCTCCACTTT. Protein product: CSARSGAGSYNSPLHF.

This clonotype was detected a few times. The CDR3 DNA follows: TGTGCCAGCAGTTATAAGGCCGCAGGGATAGGCGAGCAGTACTTC. It specifies CASSYKAAGIGEQYF. The chain joins TRBV6-5 to TRBJ2-7; D possibly corresponds to TRBD1 (5 bases). CDR3 length equals 15 residues. V was cut by 3 bases and J by 6 bases, with 18 bases left in between. Germline values: CDR1 MNHEY, CDR2 SVGAGI.

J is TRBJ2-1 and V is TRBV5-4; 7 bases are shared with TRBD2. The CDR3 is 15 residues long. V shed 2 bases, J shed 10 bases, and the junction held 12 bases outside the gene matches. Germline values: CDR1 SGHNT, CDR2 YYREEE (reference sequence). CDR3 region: CASSFGLAEAREQFF. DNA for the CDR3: TGTGCCAGCAGCTTCGGTCTAGCGGAAGCAAGAGAGCAGTTCTTC.

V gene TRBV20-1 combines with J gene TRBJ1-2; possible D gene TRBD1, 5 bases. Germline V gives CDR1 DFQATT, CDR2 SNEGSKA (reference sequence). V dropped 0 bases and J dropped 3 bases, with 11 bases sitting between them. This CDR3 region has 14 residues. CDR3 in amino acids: CSARDGAADYGYTF. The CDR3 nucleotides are TGCAGTGCTAGAGATGGGGCGGCAGACTATGGCTACACCTTC.

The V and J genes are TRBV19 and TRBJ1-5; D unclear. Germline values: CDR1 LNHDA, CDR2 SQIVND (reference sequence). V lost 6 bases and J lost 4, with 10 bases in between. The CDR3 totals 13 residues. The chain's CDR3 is CASSHGSNQPQHF. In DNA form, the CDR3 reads TGTGCCAGTAGCCACGGGTCAAATCAGCCCCAGCATTTT.

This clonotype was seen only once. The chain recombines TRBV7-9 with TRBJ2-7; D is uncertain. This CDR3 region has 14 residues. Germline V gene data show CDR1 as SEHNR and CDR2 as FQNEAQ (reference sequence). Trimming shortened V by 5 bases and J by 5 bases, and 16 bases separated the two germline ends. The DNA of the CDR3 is TGTGCCAGCAGCCCTGCTGTGGGATTGGACGAGCAGTACTTC. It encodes CASSPAVGLDEQYF.

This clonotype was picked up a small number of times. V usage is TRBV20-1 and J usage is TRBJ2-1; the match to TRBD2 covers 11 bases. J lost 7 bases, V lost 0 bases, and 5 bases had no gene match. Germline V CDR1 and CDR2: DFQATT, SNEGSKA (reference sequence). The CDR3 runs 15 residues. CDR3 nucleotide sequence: TGCAGTGCTAGAGATCGGCTAGCGGGAGGTAATGAGCAGTTCTTC. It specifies CSARDRLAGGNEQFF.

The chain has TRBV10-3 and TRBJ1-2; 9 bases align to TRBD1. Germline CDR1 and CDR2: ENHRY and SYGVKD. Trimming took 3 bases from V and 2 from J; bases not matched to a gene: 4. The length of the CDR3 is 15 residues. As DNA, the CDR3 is TGTGCCATCAGTGACATAGGACAGGGGAACTATGGCTACACCTTC. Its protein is CAISDIGQGNYGYTF.

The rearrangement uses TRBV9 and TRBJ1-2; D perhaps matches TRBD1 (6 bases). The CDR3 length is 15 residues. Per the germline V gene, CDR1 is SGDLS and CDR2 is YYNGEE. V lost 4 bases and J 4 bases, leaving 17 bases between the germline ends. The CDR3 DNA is TGTGCCAGCAGCAGAGGGGGACAACCCCCCTATGGCTACACCTTC. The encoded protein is CASSRGGQPPYGYTF. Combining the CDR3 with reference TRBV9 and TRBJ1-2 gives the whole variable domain DSGVTQTPKHLITATGQRVTLRCSPRSGDLSVYWYQQSLDQGLQFLIQYYNGEERAKGNILERFSAQQFPDLHSELNLSSLELGDSALYFCASSRGGQPPYGYTFGSGTRLTVV.